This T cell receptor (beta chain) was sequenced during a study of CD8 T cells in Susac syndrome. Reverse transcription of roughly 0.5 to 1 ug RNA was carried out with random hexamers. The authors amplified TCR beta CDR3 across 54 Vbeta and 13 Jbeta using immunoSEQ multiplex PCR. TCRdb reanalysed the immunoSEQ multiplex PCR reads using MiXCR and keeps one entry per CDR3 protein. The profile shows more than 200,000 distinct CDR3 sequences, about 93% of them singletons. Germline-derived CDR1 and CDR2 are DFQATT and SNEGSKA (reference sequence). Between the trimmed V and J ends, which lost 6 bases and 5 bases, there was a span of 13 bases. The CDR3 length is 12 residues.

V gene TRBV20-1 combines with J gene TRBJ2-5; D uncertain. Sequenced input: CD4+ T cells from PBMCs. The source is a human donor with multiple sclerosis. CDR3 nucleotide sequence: TGCAGTGCCGCACCCCAGGCGGAGACCCAGTACTTC. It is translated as CSAAPQAETQYF.